What follows are 20 T cell receptor beta chains derived from one specimen sequenced in a study of CD8+ T cells in alopecia areata. cDNA serving as the sequencing template came from extracted, reverse transcribed RNA. Clones were read by immunoSEQ multiplex PCR, and TCRdb kept only the in-frame ones, dropping some. Among roughly 180,000 clones listed, approximately 62% were seen once. Source: CD4+ T cells sorted from blood, taken at week 0. The receptors here all came from a human donor with alopecia areata.

This chain connects TRBV27 to TRBJ2-3; 12 positions match TRBD2. This CDR3 spans 16 amino acids. J lost 2 bases, V lost 8 bases, and 8 bases had no gene match. Germline V gene sequence: CDR1 MNHEY, CDR2 SMNVEV (reference sequence). CDR3 region: CASALTSGGFTDTQYF. CDR3 DNA: TGTGCCAGCGCCCTGACTAGCGGGGGTTTCACAGATACGCAGTATTTT.

The chain employs TRBV9 and TRBJ2-2; D is undetermined. V lost 0 bases, J lost 4 bases, and 4 bases lay in between. Germline loops: CDR1 SGDLS, CDR2 YYNGEE. CDR3 length equals 13 residues. This CDR3 reads CASSVGVTGELFF. CDR3 bases: TGTGCCAGCAGCGTAGGGGTCACCGGGGAGCTGTTTTTT.

This clone was detected only a few times. This chain connects TRBV4-3 to TRBJ1-2, with D unclear. Per the germline V gene, CDR1 is LGHNA and CDR2 is YSLEER. This CDR3 is 15 amino acids long. The V gene lost 0 bases and the J gene lost 4 bases, with 12 bases spanning the gap. In DNA form, the CDR3 reads TGCGCCAGCAGCCAAGATGGCATTCTTAGCTATGGCTACACCTTC. Its translation: CASSQDGILSYGYTF.

Here the CDR3 reads CSVEDLNYGYTF. The CDR3 DNA follows: TGCAGCGTTGAAGATCTCAACTATGGCTACACCTTC. The rearrangement uses TRBV29-1 and TRBJ1-2; D ambiguous. Germline V CDR1 and CDR2: SQVTM, ANQGSEA. The V and J ends lost 0 bases and 2 bases respectively, with 4 bases between them. CDR3 length: 12 residues. Supplemented by reference TRBV29-1 and TRBJ1-2, the full variable domain reads SAVISQKPSRDICQRGTSLTIQCQVDSQVTMMFWYRQQPGQSLTLIATANQGSEATYESGFVIDKFPISRPNLTFSTLTVSNMSPEDSSIYLCSVEDLNYGYTFGSGTRLTVV.

The V call is TRBV11-3, the J call TRBJ2-5; D may correspond to TRBD1 or TRBD2 (6 bases each). The CDR3 sequence is 14 residues long. Germline V gene data show CDR1 as SGHNT and CDR2 as YENEEA. V lost 5 bases, J lost 5 bases, and 15 bases lay in between. CDR3 coding DNA: TGTGCCAGCAGCCCAAGGGGGGTTGGGGAGACCCAGTACTTC. Amino acids: CASSPRGVGETQYF. Based on the CDR3 plus reference TRBV11-3 and TRBJ2-5, the full variable domain is EAGVVQSPRYKIIEKKQPVAFWCNPISGHNTLYWYLQNLGQGPELLIRYENEEAVDDSQLPKDRFSAERLKGVDSTLKIQPAELGDSAVYLCASSPRGVGETQYFGPGTRLLVL.

The chain couples TRBV11-2 to TRBJ2-7, with D perhaps matching TRBD2 (6 bases). The V end lost 0 bases, the J end lost 4 bases, and 10 bases lay between the germline ends. The CDR3 sequence is 14 residues long. Germline V CDR1 and CDR2: SGHAT, FQNNGV. DNA of the CDR3: TGTGCCAGCAGCTTAGAACTAGCTACGTACGAGCAGTACTTC. This translates into CASSLELATYEQYF.

As concerns this clone: The junction and the germline gene differ at one end; a read error may be behind it. The rearrangement links TRBV18 to TRBJ2-7; possibly TRBD2 for D (6 bases). The CDR3 runs to 13 residues. Germline CDR1 and CDR2: KGHSH and LQKENI. The CDR3 bases are TGTGCCAGCTCATCACCGGGACTCTACGAGCAGTACTTC. This translates into CASSSPGLYEQYF.

Only a few counts were recorded for this clone. The gene calls are TRBV2 and TRBJ1-2; D ambiguous. The CDR3 runs 11 residues. The V end was cut by 6 bases, the J end by 4 bases, with 6 bases between. Germline CDR1 and CDR2: SNHLY and FYNNEI. The CDR3 region has the DNA TGTGCCAGCAGCCTACTCTATGGCTACACCTTC. Protein sequence: CASSLLYGYTF.

This chain joins TRBV2 and TRBJ2-7; D unresolved. With 5 bases removed from V and 6 bases from J, the gap between germline ends came to 11 bases. The germline V gene encodes CDR1 SNHLY and CDR2 FYNNEI. This CDR3 region has 12 residues. The chain's CDR3 is CASSTLFPEQYF. In DNA form, the CDR3 reads TGTGCCAGCAGTACCCTCTTCCCCGAGCAGTACTTC.

The gene calls are TRBV27 and TRBJ2-4, with D unclear. This CDR3 contains 13 residues. Germline lookup yields CDR1 MNHEY and CDR2 SMNVEV (reference sequence). V lost 2 bases and J 2 bases, leaving 4 bases between the germline ends. The CDR3 is CASSLAPKNIQYF. For the CDR3, the DNA is TGTGCCAGCAGTTTAGCGCCCAAAAACATTCAGTACTTC.

This clone was counted between two and nine times. This sequence joins TRBV11-2 and TRBJ2-7, with D uncertain. The CDR3 is 10 residues long. The V gene lost 5 bases and the J gene lost 5 bases, with 4 bases spanning the gap. Germline CDR1 reads SGHAT; CDR2 reads FQNNGV. CDR3 sequence reads: CASSRHEQYF. DNA for the CDR3: TGTGCCAGCAGCAGGCACGAGCAGTACTTC.

V is TRBV6-6 and J is TRBJ2-7, with TRBD1 identical over 7 bases. This CDR3 is built from 13 residues. Looked up from germline, CDR1 is MNHNY and CDR2 is SVGAGI (reference sequence). V was pared by 8 bases and J by 6 bases, with 10 bases of the junction left unmatched. CDR3 bases: TGTGCCAGCGGGCCGACAGGGCGGATCGAGCAGTACTTC. Protein sequence: CASGPTGRIEQYF.

This chain connects TRBV5-1 to TRBJ2-2, with TRBD2 matching 9 bases. This CDR3 spans 17 amino acids. Germline CDR1 and CDR2: SGHRS and YFSETQ. After removal of 0 bases from V and 4 bases from J, the junction contained 7 bases not matched to a gene. This CDR3 reads CASSLGASGVPTGELFF. CDR3 nucleotides: TGCGCCAGCAGCTTGGGAGCTAGCGGGGTGCCCACCGGGGAGCTGTTTTTT. Looking up the rest from reference TRBV5-1 and TRBJ2-2 gives the full variable domain: KAGVTQTPRYLIKTRGQQVTLSCSPISGHRSVSWYQQTPGQGLQFLFEYFSETQRNKGNFPGRFSGRQFSNSRSEMNVSTLELGDSALYLCASSLGASGVPTGELFFGEGSRLTVL.

V usage is TRBV7-8 and J usage is TRBJ2-2, with 8 bases matching TRBD1. Germline CDR1 reads SGHVS; CDR2 reads FQNEAQ. V shed 5 bases, J shed 4 bases, and the junction held 6 bases outside the gene matches. CDR3 length: 15 residues. The CDR3 reads CASSGQGRSTGELFF. The CDR3 nucleotides are TGTGCCAGCAGCGGACAGGGTCGAAGCACCGGGGAGCTGTTTTTT. Variable domain in full (rest from reference TRBV7-8 and TRBJ2-2): GAGVSQSPRYKVAKRGQDVALRCDPISGHVSLFWYQQALGQGPEFLTYFQNEAQLDKSGLPSDRFFAERPEGSVSTLKIQRTQQEDSAVYLCASSGQGRSTGELFFGEGSRLTVL.

Only a few counts were recorded for this clone. The V call is TRBV29-1, the J call TRBJ2-3; D gene ambiguous. V lost 8 bases to trimming and J lost 6 bases, with 6 bases between them. From germline, CDR1 is SQVTM and CDR2 ANQGSEA. The CDR3 has 9 amino acids. CDR3 DNA sequence: TGCAGCCCCGTCGATACGCAGTATTTT. Translating gives CSPVDTQYF.

J is TRBJ1-2 and V is TRBV30, with no clear D. The CDR3 consists of 12 residues. Germline CDR1 and CDR2: GTSNPN and SVGIG (reference sequence). Trimming left V 3 bases short and J 1 base short, with 6 bases between. CDR3 sequence reads: CAWRFSNYGYTF. The CDR3 DNA sequence: TGTGCCTGGAGATTCAGTAACTATGGCTACACCTTC.

This clone was counted only a few times. The chain employs TRBV9 and TRBJ2-6, with a tentative D call TRBD2 (6 bases). Trimming left V 4 bases short and J 0 bases short, with 14 bases between. Per germline, CDR1 SGDLS and CDR2 YYNGEE. The CDR3 covers 17 residues. This CDR3 is CASSSTGAYSGANVLTF. CDR3 in DNA: TGTGCCAGCAGCTCGACGGGAGCGTACTCTGGGGCCAACGTCCTGACTTTC.

Remarks on this clone: One junction end disagrees with the germline gene, perhaps due to a read error. The chain joins TRBV9 to TRBJ2-2; D might be TRBD1 (6 bases). Germline values: CDR1 SGDLS, CDR2 YYNGEE. CDR3 size: 15 residues. CDR3 in DNA: TGTGCCAGCTCACGTAAGGCCTTCTCACAAGGGGGGCTGTTTTTT. Translation: CASSRKAFSQGGLFF.

The CDR3 sequence: CASSPPLSPLHF. In nucleotides, the CDR3 is TGTGCCAGCAGTCCCCCGTTGTCACCCCTCCACTTT. The V and J genes are TRBV2 and TRBJ1-6; no clear D gene. CDR3 length: 12 amino acids. Germline V gene sequence: CDR1 SNHLY, CDR2 FYNNEI. Trimming stripped 5 bases from V and 10 bases from J, with 9 bases between. Full variable domain (remainder filled in from reference TRBV2 and TRBJ1-6): EPEVTQTPSHQVTQMGQEVILRCVPISNHLYFYWYRQILGQKVEFLVSFYNNEISEKSEIFDDQFSVERPDGSNFTLKIRSTKLEDSAMYFCASSPPLSPLHFGNGTRLTVT.

This clone was recorded a few times. Here the CDR3 reads CASSLGTPGETQYF. In DNA form, the CDR3 reads TGTGCCAGCAGCTTAGGGACCCCAGGGGAGACCCAGTACTTC. The V and J genes are TRBV5-5 and TRBJ2-5; either TRBD1 or TRBD2 may fit D (5 bases each). V shed 2 bases and J shed 5 bases, with 13 bases lying between them. Germline values: CDR1 SGHKS, CDR2 YYEKEE (reference sequence). This CDR3 region has 14 residues.